The 6 T cell receptor beta chains presented below share a single source sample, sequenced in a study of T cells in Graves' hyperthyroidism and ophthalmopathy. The source material, RNA transcripts, was used to amplify TCR beta CDR3 regions. Primed by the HTBI set, a first-round RT-PCR was run on the TCR CDR3. Via MiXCR, TCRdb re-called the multiplex PCR reads, giving one row per CDR3 protein. The table includes fewer than 450,000 distinct CDR3 sequences, 12% to 15% detected once. Material for sequencing was blood. The receptor set was obtained from a woman aged 55-70 years with Graves' ophthalmopathy.

The sample holds many counts of this clonotype. The V gene is TRBV28, the J gene TRBJ2-3, with 7 bases identical to TRBD2. The CDR3 has 15 residues. Germline values: CDR1 MDHEN, CDR2 SYDVKM. J lost 5 bases, V lost 4 bases, and 9 bases had no gene match. The chain's CDR3 is CASSSAGARGDTQYF. In nucleotides, the CDR3 is TGTGCCAGCAGTTCCGCGGGAGCTCGCGGAGATACGCAGTATTTT.

The V gene is TRBV20-1, the J gene TRBJ2-1, with D maybe TRBD2 (6 bases). The length of the CDR3 is 16 residues. The germline V gene has CDR1 DFQATT and CDR2 SNEGSKA (reference sequence). Trimming stripped 0 bases from V and 4 bases from J, with 16 bases between. CDR3 in amino acids: CSARDQAGILYNEQFF. The CDR3 DNA reads TGCAGTGCTAGAGATCAGGCGGGGATTCTTTACAATGAGCAGTTCTTC.

At least ten counts were recorded for this clonotype. The chain is built from TRBV18 and TRBJ2-3, with D perhaps TRBD2 (6 bases). This CDR3 comprises 14 residues. Deletions cut 2 bases from V and 4 bases from J, with 10 bases between. CDR1 is KGHSH, CDR2 LQKENI, per germline. DNA of the CDR3: TGTGCCAGCTCACCAGGGGGGTTCCCAGATACGCAGTATTTT. It translates to CASSPGGFPDTQYF.

At least ten counts were recorded for this clonotype. Written as DNA, the CDR3 is TGTGCCAGCAGTGAAGGTGGGACGGTCTACAATGAGCAGTTCTTC. This encodes CASSEGGTVYNEQFF. The chain carries TRBV6-1 and TRBJ2-1; D is possibly TRBD1 or TRBD2 (5 bases each). The CDR3 consists of 15 residues. V lost 1 base, J lost 3 bases, and 10 bases lay in between. Germline loops: CDR1 MNHNS, CDR2 SASEGT.

This clonotype was found many times. The rearrangement links TRBV16 to TRBJ1-1; no clear D gene. The germline V gene encodes CDR1 KGHSY and CDR2 FQNENV. The CDR3 covers 15 residues. V lost 0 bases and J lost 4, with 12 bases in between. CDR3 in DNA: TGTGCCAGCAGCCAATCGGGAGGGCGCGGCACTGAAGCTTTCTTT. Encoded protein: CASSQSGGRGTEAFF.

This clonotype was detected ten times or more. This chain uses TRBV6-1 with TRBJ1-1, with 7 positions matching TRBD1. J lost 5 bases, V lost 7 bases, and 10 bases had no gene match. The V gene's germline CDR1 is MNHNS and CDR2 SASEGT. The CDR3 is 14 residues long. The CDR3 loop is CASTPGGSRTEAFF. The CDR3 coding sequence is TGTGCCAGCACCCCAGGGGGGTCCCGGACTGAAGCTTTCTTT.